Each of the 8 T cell receptor beta chains below was sequenced from the same sample in a study of human T cells and chemical hapten exposure. MiXCR, run by TCRdb on the RACE reads, gives a single entry per CDR3 protein. The sample gives approximately 350,000 distinct CDR3 sequences, under 9% of which show up once; 8.4% is in the top ten. Time point meaning: patch test 1, 2 weeks after DPC sensitization. Sample treatment: therapeutic diphenylcyclopropenone sensitization with weekly scalp DPC. Sequenced here: whole blood, sampled in connection with sensitization to the hapten diphenylcyclopropenone (DPC). These receptors were taken from a woman in her late teens or twenties with alopecia areata. Some clones in this sample may be carry-over from other donors' samples.

This clonotype was recorded many times. The rearrangement uses TRBV7-6 and TRBJ2-1; 8 nucleotides align to TRBD1. CDR1 and CDR2 (germline): SGHVS, FNYEAQ. This CDR3 has 15 amino acids. The J segment lost 6 bases and the V segment lost 5 bases, leaving 9 bases of the junction unmatched. The CDR3 protein is CASSPERDRGNEQFF. In DNA form, the CDR3 reads TGTGCCAGCAGCCCAGAACGAGACAGGGGCAATGAGCAGTTCTTC.

This clonotype was detected many times. This chain uses TRBV20-1 with TRBJ2-2; D not certain. The V end lost 0 bases, the J end lost 0 bases, and 11 bases lay between the germline ends. The CDR3 contains 16 residues. From germline, CDR1 is DFQATT and CDR2 SNEGSKA (reference sequence). The CDR3 DNA sequence: TGCAGTGCTAGAGAAGGTTGGACCACGAACACCGGGGAGCTGTTTTTT. Amino acids: CSAREGWTTNTGELFF.

For this clonotype: Just one base apart from a much larger clone, this may be a read error. The J gene is TRBJ1-1, the V gene TRBV29-1; D is uncertain. Germline CDR1 is SQVTM and CDR2 is ANQGSEA. The CDR3 totals 12 residues. The CDR3 here is CSVVAPNTVAFF. CDR3 in DNA: TGCAGCGTTGTTGCACCAAACACTGTAGCTTTCTTT.

As regards this clonotype: This may be a read error, as it is one base from a much larger clone. The chain joins TRBV12-3 or TRBV12-4 to TRBJ2-1, with 9 bases that match TRBD2. The CDR3 extends over 15 amino acids. The CDR3 nucleotides read TGTGCCTGCAGAATAGCGGGGGCTCTTACATGTGAGCAGTTCTTC. Translated, it gives CACRIAGALTCEQFF.

The V call is TRBV12-3 or TRBV12-4, the J call TRBJ1-1, with unresolved D. The CDR3 length is 14 residues. The V and J ends lost 3 bases and 1 base respectively, with 9 bases between them. DNA of the CDR3: TGTGCCAGCAGTTTTCAAGGAGGGAACACTGAAGCTTTCTTT. It translates to CASSFQGGNTEAFF.

The chain joins TRBV20-1 to TRBJ2-7; possible D gene TRBD1, 6 bases. Germline V gives CDR1 DFQATT, CDR2 SNEGSKA (reference sequence). The V end was cut by 8 bases, the J end by 8 bases, with 22 bases between. The CDR3 covers 13 residues. CDR3 sequence: CSSRTEPTIKQYF. The DNA for the CDR3 is TGCAGTTCCCGGACAGAACCTACGATTAAGCAGTACTTC.

This clonotype was counted ten times or more. The rearrangement uses TRBV7-2 and TRBJ2-3, with D perhaps matching TRBD1 or TRBD2 (6 bases each). V lost 8 bases, J lost 5 bases, and 14 bases lay in between. The germline gives CDR1 SGHTA, CDR2 FQGNSA. The CDR3 extends over 13 amino acids. The CDR3 sequence: CASEQGGGDTQYF. The CDR3 nucleotides read TGTGCCAGCGAACAGGGAGGTGGAGATACGCAGTATTTT.

This clonotype was recorded at least ten times. The rearrangement links TRBV7-2 to TRBJ2-5; TRBD2 aligns across 8 bases. This CDR3 is built from 14 residues. Germline loops: CDR1 SGHTA, CDR2 FQGNSA. V shed 3 bases and J 4 bases; nucleotides not matched to a gene: 4. CDR3 in amino acids: CASSFLAGPETQYF. CDR3 DNA sequence: TGTGCCAGCAGCTTCTTAGCGGGGCCAGAGACCCAGTACTTC.